This note documents a single T cell receptor (beta chain) sequence. Its antigen is not known. Trimming took off 2 bases at V and 4 bases at J, with 15 bases between the two ends. The germline V gene encodes CDR1 SGHRS and CDR2 YFSETQ. The CDR3 is 15 amino acids. The sample originates from a study of cytomegalovirus exposure and HLA in healthy donors. Study-level background: The 95 million to 120 million unique TCR beta sequences, from around 200 million T cells, were found by an earlier analysis. Findings of the study overall: Presence/absence analyses took donor sequencing depth as roughly uniform.

A multiplex PCR was run with 60 Vbeta primers and 13 Jbeta primers. Repertoires were generated with immunoSEQ multiplex PCR, while TCRdb's copy carries only in-frame clones and drops some. The table lists about 160,000 clones, approximately 88% of them singletons. This clonotype was obtained from a woman aged 30 to 39 in good health and CMV-seronegative. This chain links TRBV5-1 with TRBJ1-2; possibly TRBD1 for D (6 bases). The sequenced sample was PBMCs. The CDR3 nucleotides read TGCGCCAGCAGCTTTTCAGGGGACAAAACCTATGGCTACACCTTC. Amino acids: CASSFSGDKTYGYTF.